The rows below give T cell receptor beta chains drawn from one sample of a study of blood T cells in healthy people across ages. TCRdb fed the 5' RACE reads into MiXCR, producing one record per CDR3 protein. The sample carries around 940,000 distinct CDR3 sequences, about 53% recorded once. The specimen was blood. These receptors came from a woman aged 60 to 75 in good health. CDR3s include the opening cysteine and the closing phenylalanine or tryptophan. The D gene is left open where the match is weak. For some rows the clone size is stated as once, few or many, or as a class when expanded; others skip it.

size,V,D,J,CDR3,DNA
-,TRBV7-8,-,TRBJ2-1,CASSLISGTANEQFF,TGTGCCAGCAGCTTGATTTCCGGGACCGCAAATGAGCAGTTCTTC
-,TRBV4-1,-,TRBJ1-2,CASSHQGARGSYGYTF,TGCGCCAGCAGCCACCAAGGGGCGCGGGGGTCCTATGGCTACACCTTC
few,TRBV18,-,TRBJ2-3,CASSPSGSLTDTQYF,TGTGCCAGCTCACCCTCCGGGAGCCTCACAGATACGCAGTATTTT
-,TRBV19,-,TRBJ2-1,CATLRDLSYNEQFF,TGTGCCACACTCCGGGACCTCTCCTACAATGAGCAGTTCTTC
many,TRBV9,-,TRBJ2-2,CASSQDAGELFF,TGTGCCAGCAGCCAGGATGCCGGGGAGCTGTTTTTT
-,TRBV12-3/TRBV12-4,-,TRBJ2-3,CASSSPRTEGTDTQYF,TGTGCCAGCAGTTCCCCCCGGACAGAGGGCACAGATACGCAGTATTTT
-,TRBV6-4,TRBD2,TRBJ2-3,CASSDAGADTDTQYF,TGTGCCAGCAGTGACGCGGGAGCGGACACAGATACGCAGTATTTT
-,TRBV10-3,-,TRBJ1-5,CAISRDTNQPQHF,TGTGCCATCAGTCGGGACACCAATCAGCCCCAGCATTTT
few,TRBV6-1,-,TRBJ2-7,CASRGTLVYEQYF,TGTGCCAGCAGAGGGACATTGGTTTACGAGCAGTACTTC
few,TRBV20-1,TRBD1,TRBJ2-7,CSASDTGTASYEQYF,TGCAGTGCTAGCGACACCGGGACAGCTTCCTACGAGCAGTACTTC
-,TRBV28,-,TRBJ1-5,CASSLGQLHQPQHF,TGTGCCAGCAGTTTAGGACAGCTACATCAGCCCCAGCATTTT
few,TRBV25-1,-,TRBJ1-6,CASSESENSPLHF,TGTGCCAGCAGTGAATCCGAGAACTCACCCCTCCACTTT
few,TRBV27,-,TRBJ2-7,CASTMFSGSSEQYF,TGTGCCAGCACAATGTTTTCCGGGAGCTCCGAGCAGTACTTC
-,TRBV29-1,-,TRBJ2-6,CSVEGHSRANVLTF,TGCAGCGTTGAAGGGCACTCTAGGGCCAACGTCCTGACTTTC
-,TRBV7-6,TRBD1,TRBJ2-5,CASREHRGFKETQYF,TGTGCCAGCAGGGAGCACAGGGGGTTCAAAGAGACCCAGTACTTC
-,TRBV7-2,TRBD1,TRBJ2-7,CASSLEDRGYYEQYF,TGTGCCAGCAGCTTAGAAGACAGGGGGTACTACGAGCAGTACTTC
-,TRBV5-1,TRBD1,TRBJ2-1,CASSAPRDRFYNEQFF,TGCGCCAGCAGCGCCCCCCGGGACAGGTTCTACAATGAGCAGTTCTTC
few,TRBV29-1,-,TRBJ2-3,CSVDFGDADTQYF,TGCAGCGTTGATTTTGGGGACGCAGATACGCAGTATTTT
-,TRBV6-1,TRBD2,TRBJ2-1,CASSLWGGAGVGINEQFF,TGTGCCAGCAGTCTCTGGGGGGGAGCGGGAGTTGGTATCAATGAGCAGTTCTTC
-,TRBV6-5,TRBD1,TRBJ2-5,CASSQGQGRQQYF,TGTGCCAGCAGCCAGGGACAGGGTAGACAGCAGTACTTC
-,TRBV6-5,-,TRBJ2-1,CASSYSDWQGPYNEQFF,TGTGCCAGCAGTTACTCTGATTGGCAGGGCCCTTACAATGAGCAGTTCTTC
few,TRBV12-3/TRBV12-4,TRBD1,TRBJ2-3,CASSQQGAHTTDTQYF,TGTGCCAGCAGTCAACAGGGGGCCCATACCACAGATACGCAGTATTTT
-,TRBV5-6,-,TRBJ2-1,CASRHREAGSEQFF,TGTGCCAGCAGACACAGGGAGGCGGGGTCAGAGCAGTTCTTC
many,TRBV12-3/TRBV12-4,TRBD1,TRBJ1-1,CASSRQGNTEAFF,TGTGCCAGCAGCCGACAGGGGAACACTGAAGCTTTCTTT
-,TRBV20-1,-,TRBJ2-1,CSAGRGIGNEQFF,TGCAGTGCCGGGCGCGGGATCGGGAATGAGCAGTTCTTC
many,TRBV29-1,-,TRBJ2-5,CSVERSGETQYF,TGCAGCGTTGAACGGTCTGGGGAGACCCAGTACTTC
few,TRBV7-9,-,TRBJ2-5,CASSFDPSHGETQYF,TGTGCCAGCAGCTTTGACCCATCCCATGGGGAGACCCAGTACTTC
-,TRBV7-2,TRBD2,TRBJ2-7,CASTIGGSYEQYF,TGTGCCAGCACGATTGGCGGGAGTTACGAGCAGTACTTC
-,TRBV20-1,-,TRBJ2-7,CSAPQGGYEQYF,TGCAGTGCTCCCCAGGGTGGCTACGAGCAGTACTTC
few,TRBV4-1,-,TRBJ1-6,CASSPLQGKGSPLHF,TGCGCCAGCAGCCCTTTACAGGGAAAGGGTTCACCCCTCCACTTT
-,TRBV14,-,TRBJ1-2,CASSPSGRPNYGYTF,TGTGCCAGCAGCCCAAGCGGCAGGCCGAACTATGGCTACACCTTC
-,TRBV20-1,-,TRBJ2-1,CSAEDSSSYNEQFF,TGCAGTGCTGAGGACAGCAGCTCCTACAATGAGCAGTTCTTC
-,TRBV30,-,TRBJ2-5,CAWSVSPDSEGEQYF,TGTGCCTGGAGTGTAAGCCCGGACAGCGAGGGGGAGCAGTACTTC
few,TRBV7-2,TRBD2,TRBJ2-7,CASSPTRGSLPEQYF,TGTGCCAGCAGCCCTACGCGCGGGAGCTTGCCCGAGCAGTACTTC
few,TRBV6-6,-,TRBJ2-7,CASSYSVQGSYEQYF,TGTGCCAGCAGTTACTCCGTGCAGGGCTCCTACGAGCAGTACTTC
many,TRBV7-2,TRBD2,TRBJ2-7,CASSLRAGTSGSSYEQYF,TGTGCCAGCAGCTTAAGAGCCGGCACTAGCGGGAGCTCCTACGAGCAGTACTTC
few,TRBV11-2,TRBD2,TRBJ2-5,CASSLGPSGETQYF,TGTGCCAGCAGCTTAGGTCCTAGCGGAGAGACCCAGTACTTC
-,TRBV28,-,TRBJ2-7,CASSRSDVGEQYF,TGTGCCAGCAGTCGGTCGGATGTCGGCGAGCAGTACTTC
-,TRBV6-6,-,TRBJ2-7,CASSYLGRVIYEQYF,TGTGCCAGCAGTTACTTGGGCAGGGTCATCTACGAGCAGTACTTC
few,TRBV4-2,TRBD1,TRBJ2-1,CASSPLGTGGYNEQFF,TGTGCCAGCAGCCCACTTGGGACAGGGGGTTACAATGAGCAGTTCTTC
-,TRBV11-2,-,TRBJ2-7,CASSLNGDAGNYEQYF,TGTGCCAGCAGCCTGAACGGGGACGCGGGGAACTACGAGCAGTACTTC
-,TRBV20-1,-,TRBJ2-1,CSAYKGDRRDEQFF,TGCAGTGCCTATAAGGGGGACCGGAGGGATGAGCAGTTCTTC
once,TRBV28,-,TRBJ2-1,CASSKNPGVREQFF,TGTGCCAGCAGCAAGAACCCGGGAGTCAGAGAGCAGTTCTTC
few,TRBV6-2/TRBV6-3,TRBD2,TRBJ2-1,CASSHSGRAIWQFF,TGTGCCAGCAGTCATAGCGGGAGGGCAATATGGCAGTTCTTC
-,TRBV3-1,-,TRBJ1-5,CASSPGSRGTGNQPQHF,TGTGCCAGCAGCCCTGGGTCCAGGGGAACTGGTAATCAGCCCCAGCATTTT
-,TRBV20-1,TRBD1,TRBJ1-4,CSALGQGGTNEKLFF,TGCAGTGCTTTGGGACAGGGGGGTACTAATGAAAAACTGTTTTTT
few,TRBV4-3,-,TRBJ2-7,CASSQDKQGYEQYF,TGCGCCAGCAGCCAAGATAAGCAGGGCTACGAGCAGTACTTC
many,TRBV12-3/TRBV12-4,-,TRBJ2-4,CASSPKNIQYF,TGTGCCAGCAGTCCTAAAAACATTCAGTACTTC
-,TRBV20-1,-,TRBJ2-5,CSAIGSGETQYF,TGCAGTGCGATCGGGAGCGGTGAGACCCAGTACTTC
-,TRBV20-1,TRBD2,TRBJ2-7,CSASTSGYEQYF,TGCAGTGCTAGTACTAGCGGGTACGAGCAGTACTTC
-,TRBV6-2/TRBV6-3,-,TRBJ2-1,CASSPFRVQFF,TGTGCCAGCAGCCCTTTCAGAGTGCAGTTCTTC
-,TRBV14,-,TRBJ1-2,CASSQQTGFSYGYTF,TGTGCCAGCAGCCAACAAACTGGGTTTTCGTATGGCTACACCTTC
-,TRBV27,-,TRBJ1-1,CASSFVGSTEAFF,TGTGCCAGCAGTTTTGTGGGTTCCACTGAAGCTTTCTTT
-,TRBV6-6,TRBD1,TRBJ1-2,CASSMGQFYGYTF,TGTGCCAGCAGTATGGGACAGTTCTATGGCTACACCTTC
few,TRBV12-3/TRBV12-4,-,TRBJ1-4,CASSLGVAGREKLFF,TGTGCCAGCAGTTTAGGTGTCGCGGGTAGGGAAAAACTGTTTTTT
-,TRBV5-8,-,TRBJ1-2,CASSPESPWDASYGYTF,TGTGCCAGCAGCCCCGAAAGTCCCTGGGACGCGAGCTATGGCTACACCTTC
-,TRBV11-1,-,TRBJ1-4,CASSLGSRETTNEKLFF,TGTGCCAGCAGCTTAGGAAGCCGTGAGACAACTAATGAAAAACTGTTTTTT
few,TRBV7-2,-,TRBJ1-1,CASSPEMALSEAFF,TGTGCCAGCAGCCCAGAGATGGCACTATCTGAAGCTTTCTTT
-,TRBV7-9,TRBD2,TRBJ2-4,CASSSQAGRDIQYF,TGTGCCAGCAGCTCCCAGGCCGGGAGGGACATTCAGTACTTC